The clone carrying this TCR beta chain was found many times. Its target is not known. This sample is drawn from a study of metastatic and nonmetastatic thyroid tumors. Turning to the study itself: The comparison covered peripheral blood and tumor or nodule tissue in malignant and benign thyroid patients. Overall study results and limits: Malignant thyroid tumors reportedly exceeded benign nodules significantly in TCR beta diversity, with the difference appearing in blood and tumor.

As handled by the study authors: CDR3 differences across clinicopathological groups were used to build a distant-metastasis classifier for papillary thyroid cancer. TCRdb re-analyzed the PCR reads using MiXCR. The V and J calls were determined by TCRdb, not by the authors. The repertoire has 60,000 to 85,000 clones, more than 15% of them found once; the top ten carry about 13%. There were no patients who had received any treatment before thyroid surgery. The CDR3 is made up of 17 amino acids. Germline CDR1 reads DFQATT; CDR2 reads SNEGSKA (reference sequence). V lost 3 bases to trimming and J lost 5 bases; unmatched junction nucleotides: 13.

Source material: blood. The TCR originated in a female donor with papillary thyroid cancer or a benign thyroid nodule (not recorded which). Some clones in this sample may be carry-over from other donors' samples. The chain links TRBV20-1 to TRBJ2-5, with TRBD2 matching over 12 bases. In DNA form, the CDR3 reads TGCAGTGCTAGCCCACCCTCTAGCGGGAGGGCCGAGGAGACCCAGTACTTC. Encoded protein: CSASPPSSGRAEETQYF.